Listed below are T cell receptor beta chains from one sample, sequenced in a study of T cell changes during pregnancy in multiple sclerosis. The table came from immunoSEQ multiplex PCR; TCRdb's copy has only in-frame clones and leaves some out. The sample contains about 53,000 clones, almost 90% of which appear only once. The source was peripheral blood, collected after pregnancy. The receptor set was obtained from a female donor in good health, enrolled as a control in a pregnancy study. Both conserved end residues are part of each CDR3. Each record gives: V gene, D gene, J gene, clone size, CDR3 protein, CDR3 DNA. D genes are given only for firm matches. Clone size is not always given. Where it is, it says once, few, many or a class for expanded clones.

>TRBV28|TRBD2|TRBJ2-7|once
CASRRLAGSYEQYF
TGTGCCAGCAGACGACTAGCGGGCTCCTACGAGCAGTACTTC
>TRBV6-5|TRBD2|TRBJ2-7|few
CASSPSGSYEQYF
TGTGCCAGCAGTCCCAGCGGGAGTTACGAGCAGTACTTC
>TRBV5-4|-|TRBJ2-5|-
CASSPATSQETQYF
TGTGCCAGCAGCCCAGCGACTAGCCAAGAGACCCAGTACTTC
>TRBV14|TRBD1|TRBJ2-7|-
CASSQSGTGVSWEQYF
TGTGCCAGCAGCCAAAGCGGGACAGGGGTATCGTGGGAGCAGTACTTC
>TRBV27|-|TRBJ1-2|-
CASSPPGVYGYTF
TGTGCCAGCAGTCCCCCCGGAGTATATGGCTACACCTTC
>TRBV11-2|-|TRBJ1-1|-
CASSLGIDRAMAFF
TGTGCCAGCAGCTTAGGGATTGACAGAGCTATGGCTTTCTTT
>TRBV6-5|TRBD1|TRBJ1-1|-
CASSRRGPETEAFF
TGTGCCAGCTCAAGGAGGGGGCCGGAAACTGAAGCTTTCTTT
>TRBV6-1|TRBD2|TRBJ2-1|-
CASSPRLAGVYEQFF
TGTGCCAGCAGCCCGCGACTAGCGGGAGTCTATGAGCAGTTCTTC
>TRBV4-3|TRBD2|TRBJ2-2|-
CASSPGLATGELFF
TGCGCCAGCAGCCCGGGACTAGCGACCGGGGAGCTGTTTTTT
>TRBV5-4|TRBD1|TRBJ2-4|-
CASSLGTDSAKNIQYF
TGTGCCAGCAGCCTAGGGACAGACTCGGCCAAAAACATTCAGTACTTC
>TRBV5-1|TRBD1|TRBJ1-2|-
CASSVDRDGYTF
TGCGCCAGCAGCGTTGACAGGGATGGCTACACCTTC
>TRBV29-1|-|TRBJ1-2|-
CSVAPPGDYGYTF
TGCAGCGTTGCCCCCCCAGGCGACTATGGCTACACCTTC
>TRBV7-9|-|TRBJ2-3|-
CASSPRPTRSSTDTQYF
TGTGCCAGCAGCCCCAGACCGACACGATCTAGCACAGATACGCAGTATTTT
>TRBV4-3|TRBD1|TRBJ1-1|-
CASSPGTGANTEAFF
TGCGCCAGCAGCCCCGGGACAGGGGCGAACACTGAAGCTTTCTTT
>TRBV6-6|-|TRBJ1-6|-
CASSSMSSYNSPLHF
TGTGCCAGCAGTTCAATGAGCTCCTATAATTCACCCCTCCACTTT
>TRBV27|-|TRBJ2-1|-
CASSSALGSYNEQFF
TGTGCCAGCAGTTCTGCCCTCGGTTCCTACAATGAGCAGTTCTTC
>TRBV9|TRBD1|TRBJ2-7|-
CASSTSGTGGYEQYF
TGTGCCAGCAGCACTTCCGGGACAGGGGGCTACGAGCAGTACTTC
>TRBV4-2|-|TRBJ2-7|-
CASSAPGGSYEQYF
TGTGCCAGCAGCGCCCCCGGGGGCTCCTACGAGCAGTACTTC
>TRBV6-1|TRBD2|TRBJ2-5|few
CASSGGLAGFQETQYF
TGTGCCAGCAGTGGGGGACTAGCGGGGTTCCAAGAGACCCAGTACTTC
>TRBV7-8|-|TRBJ2-7|-
CASSLAEAEYEQYF
TGTGCCAGCAGCTTAGCCGAGGCGGAATACGAGCAGTACTTC
>TRBV15|-|TRBJ2-7|-
CATSRDRVEQYF
TGTGCCACCAGCAGAGATCGAGTCGAGCAGTACTTC
>TRBV5-1|TRBD2|TRBJ2-1|-
CASSLARTSFGPAWNEQFF
TGCGCCAGCAGCTTGGCAAGGACTAGCTTTGGCCCGGCATGGAATGAGCAGTTCTTC
>TRBV23-1|-|TRBJ2-5|-
CASSQSVPRTKETQYF
TGCGCCAGCAGTCAATCCGTTCCAAGGACAAAAGAGACCCAGTACTTC
>TRBV5-1|TRBD1|TRBJ1-1|-
CASSEGQYTEAFF
TGCGCCAGCAGCGAGGGACAGTACACTGAAGCTTTCTTT
>TRBV5-1|-|TRBJ2-7|-
CASSPETASYEQYF
TGCGCCAGCAGCCCCGAGACAGCCTCCTACGAGCAGTACTTC
>TRBV27|TRBD1|TRBJ2-7|-
CASSLGTGYSYEQYF
TGTGCCAGTTCCCTTGGGACAGGGTACTCCTACGAGCAGTACTTC
>TRBV7-3|-|TRBJ1-6|-
CASSLMRDSPLHF
TGTGCCAGCAGCTTGATGAGGGATTCACCCCTCCACTTT
>TRBV7-2|-|TRBJ2-1|-
CASSLVVVSNEFF
TGTGCCAGCAGCTTAGTGGTAGTATCTAACGAGTTCTTC
>TRBV6-5|TRBD1|TRBJ1-2|-
CASSRQGQEGYTF
TGTGCCAGCAGTCGACAGGGGCAGGAGGGCTACACCTTC
>TRBV27|TRBD2|TRBJ2-7|-
CASSLRVSGRAFESYEQYF
TGTGCCAGCAGTTTACGGGTTAGTGGGAGGGCCTTCGAGTCCTACGAGCAGTACTTC
>TRBV28|TRBD2|TRBJ2-1|-
CASSQELAGDNEQFF
TGTGCCAGCAGTCAAGAACTAGCGGGAGACAATGAGCAGTTCTTC
>TRBV6-1|TRBD1|TRBJ1-2|-
CASSASTPPGQGPYGYTF
TGTGCCAGCAGTGCTTCTACCCCTCCGGGACAGGGACCCTATGGCTACACCTTC
>TRBV7-8|TRBD1|TRBJ1-1|-
CASSSNRGTGAEAFF
TGTGCCAGCAGCTCGAACAGGGGTACAGGCGCTGAAGCTTTCTTT
>TRBV30|TRBD1|TRBJ1-4|-
CARSADREKLFF
TGTGCCCGGAGTGCGGACAGGGAAAAACTGTTTTTT
>TRBV10-2|-|TRBJ2-1|few
CASLAGNNEQFF
TGCGCCAGCCTGGCAGGGAACAATGAGCAGTTCTTC
>TRBV28|-|TRBJ2-1|-
CASNGPGPTPLRDEQFF
TGTGCCAGCAATGGCCCCGGCCCGACTCCTTTACGCGATGAGCAGTTCTTC